What follows describes a single T cell receptor (beta chain). Its antigen remains unidentified. Base qualities are not recorded, but no much larger clone differs from it by a single base. The immunoSEQ Assay was the method used to sequence TCRbeta CDR3 regions. After extraction, genomic DNA underwent amplification by bias-controlled multiplex PCR, followed by high-throughput sequencing. The authors' analysis ran thus. To quantify the absolute abundance of each unique TCRbeta CDR3 region, sequences were collapsed and filtered. T cell fraction was estimated by normalizing TCRbeta template counts to usable DNA, with usable DNA measured through amplification of reference genes found in all nucleated cells. Repertoire TCRs were annotated as SARS-CoV-2-specific by exact matching of V gene, CDR3 amino acid sequence and J gene to a known reactive TCR set. The reference SARS-CoV-2 TCR set came from MIRA and was filtered for enrichment in COVID-19-positive ImmuneCODE repertoires, removing public or cross-reactive TCRs. Based on the MIRA antigens, annotated TCRs were further analysed at the level of specific ORF or position within ORF. Depth was the summed frequency of annotated unique rearrangements, while breadth was defined as annotated unique rearrangements over total unique productive rearrangements. Two-sided Wilcoxon rank-sum tests were used to compare TCR breadth between groups. TCRdb mirrors the immuneACCESS table, restricted to in-frame sequences. Some clones are absent from its copies; in checked studies, under half trace to an unresolved V gene, and the reason for the others is unknown. Clone size and the V and J calls come from that table; the DNA yielded D and trimming. This sample comprises roughly 380,000 clones, roughly nine tenths of them detected only once. The ten largest clones add up to 3.9% of the sample.

Per the publication, the time point label means: individuals recovered from natural SARS-CoV-2 infection. The record originates from a study of Ad26.COV2.S vaccination and SARS-CoV-2 variants (dated by TCRdb to about 2021). Some background on the complete study: Sequencing of the TCRbeta repertoire served to evaluate the specificity and breadth of SARS-CoV-2-reactive T cell receptors following Ad26.COV2.S vaccination. A total of 32 samples were included in the TCR-sequenced set, comprising around 19 Ad26.COV2.S vaccine recipients, 5 placebo recipients and 8 SARS-CoV-2 convalescent individuals.

The full study reports these points: Compared with placebo recipients, Ad26.COV2.S recipients showed higher spike-specific TCR breadth (P = 0.0014). It was noted by the authors that total T cell responses may have been underestimated by the TCR breadth and depth analyses. Substantial breadth of spike-specific CD8+ and CD4+ T cell responses was reported after vaccination. Comparable non-spike TCR breadth was observed between vaccine and placebo recipients, consistent with only spike being contained in the vaccine.

Spanning cysteine to phenylalanine, the CDR3 consists of 13 amino acids. The only DNA kept is the CDR3, 39 bases in frame from the first base. V drops 9 bases and J drops 3 bases, leaving 12 bases in between. The germline V gene (reference sequence) sets CDR1 to LNHDA and CDR2 to SQIVND. The chain is made from TRBV19 and TRBJ1-3; no confident D gene assignment can be made. The source of this sequence is a human donor who had recovered from COVID-19. The sample here was peripheral blood, taken after recovery from COVID-19. The DNA reads TGTGCCAGCTTGGCCTCTTATGGAAACACCATATATTTT. This sequence encodes CASLASYGNTIYF. With the rest looked up from the reference TRBV19 and TRBJ1-3 genes rather than sequenced, the full variable domain is DGGITQSPKYLFRKEGQNVTLSCEQNLNHDAMYWYRQDPGQGLRLIYYSQIVNDFQKGDIAEGYSVSREKKESFPLTVTSAQKNPTAFYLCASLASYGNTIYFGEGSWLTVV.